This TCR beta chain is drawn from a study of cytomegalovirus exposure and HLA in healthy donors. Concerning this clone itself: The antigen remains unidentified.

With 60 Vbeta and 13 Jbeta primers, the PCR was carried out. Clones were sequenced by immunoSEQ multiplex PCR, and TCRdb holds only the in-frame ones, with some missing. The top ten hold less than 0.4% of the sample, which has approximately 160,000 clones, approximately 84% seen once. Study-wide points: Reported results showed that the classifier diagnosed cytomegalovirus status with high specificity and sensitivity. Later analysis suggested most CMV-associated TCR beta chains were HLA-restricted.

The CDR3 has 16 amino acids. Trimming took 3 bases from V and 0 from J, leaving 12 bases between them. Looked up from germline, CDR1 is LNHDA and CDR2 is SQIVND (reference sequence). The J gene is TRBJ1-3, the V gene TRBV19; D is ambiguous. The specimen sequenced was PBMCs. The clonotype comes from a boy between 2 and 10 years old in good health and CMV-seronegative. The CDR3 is CASSIPMGSSGNTIYF. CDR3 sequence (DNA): TGTGCCAGTAGTATTCCCATGGGGAGCTCTGGAAACACCATATATTTT.